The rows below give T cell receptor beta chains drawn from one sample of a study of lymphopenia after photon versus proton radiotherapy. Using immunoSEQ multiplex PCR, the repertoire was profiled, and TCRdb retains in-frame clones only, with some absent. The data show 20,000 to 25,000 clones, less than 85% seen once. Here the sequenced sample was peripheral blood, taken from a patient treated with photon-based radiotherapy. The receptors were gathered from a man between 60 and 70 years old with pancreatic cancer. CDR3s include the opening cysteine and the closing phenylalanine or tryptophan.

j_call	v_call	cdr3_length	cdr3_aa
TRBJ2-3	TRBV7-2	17	CASSLGGAIRVGGTQYF
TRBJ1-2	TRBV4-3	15	CASSQELQGPYGYTF
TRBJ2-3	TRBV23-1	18	CASSRKSPGGTSTDTQYF
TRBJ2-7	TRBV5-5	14	CASTAGGPPHEQYF
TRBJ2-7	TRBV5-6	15	CASSLAGGQSYEQYF
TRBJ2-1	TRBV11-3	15	CASSSIAGDYNEQFF
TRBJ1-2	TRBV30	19	CACDYLGKRGGGLWYGYTF
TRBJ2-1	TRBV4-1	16	CASSPRPLRGYNEQFF
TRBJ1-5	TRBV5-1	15	CASSEGTGGRQPQHF
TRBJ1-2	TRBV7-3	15	CASSPEASLTYGYTF
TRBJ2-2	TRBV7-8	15	CASSRGSPVSGELFF
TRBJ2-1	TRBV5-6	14	CASSYGTGRREQFF
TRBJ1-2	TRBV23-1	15	CASSQSGTPQHGYTF
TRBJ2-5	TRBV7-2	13	CASSLARQETQYF
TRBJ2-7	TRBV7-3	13	CASSLIAGYEQYF
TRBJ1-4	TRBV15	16	CATSSLPGHGDEKLFF
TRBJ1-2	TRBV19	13	CATRLDLNYGYTF
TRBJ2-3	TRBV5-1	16	CASSGTSGGSTDTQYF
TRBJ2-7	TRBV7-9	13	CASSPRGPYEQYF
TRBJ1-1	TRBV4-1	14	CASSQDSGPGEAFF
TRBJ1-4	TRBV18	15	CASSPRTGGGEKLFF
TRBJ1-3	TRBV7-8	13	CASSLGVPDTIYF
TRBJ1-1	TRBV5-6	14	CASSQYGTATEAFF
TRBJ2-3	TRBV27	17	CASSSIPSGLGADTQYF
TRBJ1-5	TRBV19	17	CASSSGTAQGGHQPQHF
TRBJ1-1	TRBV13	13	CASSLWTEHEAFF
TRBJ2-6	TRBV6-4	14	CASSEGVGANVLTF
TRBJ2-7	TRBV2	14	CASARTSLTYEQYF
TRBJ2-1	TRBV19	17	CASSSGSGAASYNEQFF
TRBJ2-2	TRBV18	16	CASRGWETENTGELFF
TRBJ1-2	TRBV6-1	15	CASSVRTGKNYGYTF